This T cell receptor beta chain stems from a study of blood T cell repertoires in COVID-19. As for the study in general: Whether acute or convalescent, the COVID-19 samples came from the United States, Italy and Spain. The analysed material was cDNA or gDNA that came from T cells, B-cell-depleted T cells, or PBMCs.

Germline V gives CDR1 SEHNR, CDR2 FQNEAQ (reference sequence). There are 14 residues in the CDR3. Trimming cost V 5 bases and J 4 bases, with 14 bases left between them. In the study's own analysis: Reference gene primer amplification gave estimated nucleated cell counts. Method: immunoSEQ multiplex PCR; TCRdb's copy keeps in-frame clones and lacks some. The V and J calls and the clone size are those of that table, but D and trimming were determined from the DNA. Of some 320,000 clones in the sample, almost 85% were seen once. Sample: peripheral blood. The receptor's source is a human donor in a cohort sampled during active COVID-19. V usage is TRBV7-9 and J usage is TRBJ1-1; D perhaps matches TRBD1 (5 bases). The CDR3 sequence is CASSPKGLGTEAFF. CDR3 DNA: TGTGCCAGCAGCCCGAAGGGGCTTGGCACTGAAGCTTTCTTT.